Following are 16 T cell receptor beta chains from one sample sequenced in a study of blood T cell repertoires in COVID-19 (dated by TCRdb to 2018 to 2020). Library prep was done by the immunoSEQ multiplex PCR assay. TCRdb stores this immuneACCESS table with in-frame sequences only. Part of the clones is absent; in the studies checked, under half of the shortfall reflects unresolved V genes, and no reason is known for the rest. Across this sample there are tens of thousands of clones, with about 82% seen only once. The ten largest clonotypes hold less than 6.5% of the sample. Sample: peripheral blood. The receptor source for this set is a man in his 70s with acute or convalescent COVID-19.

The chain is built from TRBV5-1 and TRBJ1-3; no firm D call. The CDR3 loop spans 13 amino acids. Trimming shortened V by 4 bases and J by 4 bases, and 9 bases separated the two germline ends. The germline CDR1 and CDR2 sequences are SGHRS and YFSETQ. The CDR3: CASSPGLGNTIYF. The DNA of the CDR3 is TGCGCCAGCAGCCCGGGGTTGGGAAACACCATATATTTT.

The chain recombines TRBV15 with TRBJ2-7, with 9 bases lining up with TRBD1. The CDR3 contains 15 residues. With V trimmed by 0 bases and J by 4 bases, 4 bases remained unmatched. Germline CDR1 reads LNHNV; CDR2 reads YYDKDF (reference sequence). Here the CDR3 reads CATSRDLQGAYEQYF. Written as DNA, the CDR3 is TGTGCCACCAGCAGAGATCTACAGGGGGCATACGAGCAGTACTTC.

This chain uses TRBV4-1 with TRBJ2-5, with D possibly TRBD2 on 6 matching bases. Trimming pared 4 bases from V and 4 bases from J, leaving 10 bases between. The CDR3 is 13 residues long. CDR1 is MGHRA and CDR2 is YSYEKL in the germline V gene. The CDR3 bases are TGCGCCAGCAGCCGAGGAGGGGTAGAGACCCAGTACTTC. Residues: CASSRGGVETQYF.

V gene TRBV2 combines with J gene TRBJ2-3; TRBD1 is a possible D gene (6 bases). V was clipped by 4 bases and J by 0 bases, with 8 bases between them. This CDR3 spans 14 amino acids. Looked up from germline, CDR1 is SNHLY and CDR2 is FYNNEI. The CDR3 nucleotides are TGTGCCAGCAGTGGCGGACAGAGCACAGATACGCAGTATTTT. This encodes CASSGGQSTDTQYF. Based on the CDR3 plus reference TRBV2 and TRBJ2-3, the full variable domain is EPEVTQTPSHQVTQMGQEVILRCVPISNHLYFYWYRQILGQKVEFLVSFYNNEISEKSEIFDDQFSVERPDGSNFTLKIRSTKLEDSAMYFCASSGGQSTDTQYFGPGTRLTVL.

J is TRBJ2-2 and V is TRBV2, with D possibly matching TRBD1 (7 bases). The V gene's germline CDR1 is SNHLY and CDR2 FYNNEI. The CDR3 contains 18 residues. The V and J ends lost 5 bases and 3 bases respectively, with 22 bases between them. The CDR3 loop is CASSHNFRQGGYTGELFF. The CDR3 bases are TGTGCCAGCAGTCATAATTTCCGACAGGGAGGTTACACCGGGGAGCTGTTTTTT.

The chain carries TRBV10-3 and TRBJ2-2; 9 positions match TRBD1. The trim removed 6 bases at V and 4 bases at J, leaving 9 bases unmatched. The CDR3 runs 16 residues. Germline V gene lookup returns CDR1 ENHRY and CDR2 SYGVKD. CDR3 bases: TGTGCCATCAGGACAGGGGGACAAAGGGGCACCGGGGAGCTGTTTTTT. This gives the protein CAIRTGGQRGTGELFF.

The chain links TRBV27 to TRBJ2-2; TRBD2 aligns across 11 bases. CDR3 length: 15 amino acids. Germline CDR1 MNHEY, CDR2 SMNVEV (reference sequence). V lost 6 bases to trimming and J lost 5 bases; unmatched junction nucleotides: 5. CDR3 DNA: TGTGCCAGCAGGGTCAGACTAGCGGGGACCGGGGAGCTGTTTTTT. This codes for CASRVRLAGTGELFF.

The chain combines TRBV6-6 with TRBJ2-2, with D unclear. Germline V gene lookup returns CDR1 MNHNY and CDR2 SVGAGI (reference sequence). The CDR3 consists of 15 residues. V was shortened by 0 bases and J by 3 bases, with 8 bases between the two germline ends. CDR3 nucleotides: TGTGCCAGCAGTTACTCTCCAGGTTACACCGGGGAGCTGTTTTTT. Its translation is CASSYSPGYTGELFF.

The rearrangement links TRBV29-1 to TRBJ2-5; 8 nucleotides line up with TRBD2. The CDR3 sequence is 14 residues long. With V trimmed by 3 bases and J by 1 base, 4 bases remained unmatched. Germline CDR1 and CDR2: SQVTM and ANQGSEA. CDR3 sequence: CSVDREGFQETQYF. CDR3 coding DNA: TGCAGCGTTGATCGGGAGGGATTCCAAGAGACCCAGTACTTC.

V is TRBV5-1 and J is TRBJ2-7; possibly TRBD1 for D (6 bases). V lost 4 bases to trimming and J lost 0 bases, with 17 bases between them. Germline values: CDR1 SGHRS, CDR2 YFSETQ. The CDR3 sequence is 16 residues long. CDR3 sequence: CASSGTQGSSSYEQYF. The CDR3 coding sequence is TGCGCCAGCAGCGGGACCCAGGGGTCGAGCTCCTACGAGCAGTACTTC.

The rearrangement links TRBV2 to TRBJ1-2; 7 positions match TRBD1. Germline V gives CDR1 SNHLY, CDR2 FYNNEI. Trimming cost V 6 bases and J 5 bases; bases outside gene matches: 9. This CDR3 is 14 amino acids long. The CDR3 sequence: CASRGTALRYGYTF. CDR3 nucleotide sequence: TGTGCCAGCAGGGGGACAGCTTTGCGATATGGCTACACCTTC.

The gene calls are TRBV11-2 and TRBJ2-2; 11 bases fit TRBD1. V gave up 6 bases and J gave up 7 bases; unmatched junction bases: 10. CDR1 is SGHAT and CDR2 is FQNNGV in the germline V gene. The CDR3 runs to 16 residues. The CDR3 DNA reads as TGTGCCAGCAGAACTAGGACAGGGGGCTTCATCGGGGAGCTGTTTTTT. It codes for CASRTRTGGFIGELFF. Based on the CDR3 plus reference TRBV11-2 and TRBJ2-2, the full variable domain is EAGVAQSPRYKIIEKRQSVAFWCNPISGHATLYWYQQILGQGPKLLIQFQNNGVVDDSQLPKDRFSAERLKGVDSTLKIQPAKLEDSAVYLCASRTRTGGFIGELFFGEGSRLTVL.

V and J are TRBV18 and TRBJ2-5; TRBD1 agrees at 9 bases. This CDR3 spans 15 amino acids. V shed 1 base, J shed 7 bases, and the junction held 7 bases outside the gene matches. Germline CDR1 KGHSH, CDR2 LQKENI. CDR3 protein: CASSPLPGQGGTQYF. DNA of the CDR3: TGTGCCAGCTCACCACTCCCGGGACAGGGAGGGACCCAGTACTTC.

The chain recombines TRBV24-1 with TRBJ2-7, with TRBD1 identical over 7 bases. J lost 6 bases, V lost 3 bases, and 7 bases had no gene match. The CDR3 runs 14 residues. Per germline, CDR1 KGHDR and CDR2 SFDVKD. The CDR3, as DNA: TGTGCCACCAGTGATGGGACAGCCTGGGGCGAGCAGTACTTC. Translation gives CATSDGTAWGEQYF.

The chain joins TRBV3-1 (or the pseudogene TRBV3-2) to TRBJ1-2, with no clear D. V was cut by 4 bases and J by 7 bases, with 10 bases left in between. Germline loops: CDR1 LGHDT, CDR2 YNNKEL (reference sequence). CDR3 length: 12 amino acids. The CDR3 bases are TGTGCCAGCAGCCCGACCGCGGGTGGCTACACCTTC. It translates to CASSPTAGGYTF.

The table lists this clone with a count of one. The chain joins TRBV2 to TRBJ2-3, with D maybe TRBD1 (5 bases). Germline CDR1 and CDR2: SNHLY and FYNNEI. V dropped 7 bases and J dropped 1 base, with 12 bases sitting between them. The CDR3 is 14 residues long. The CDR3 protein is CASTTGYRTDTQYF. CDR3 nucleotides: TGTGCCAGCACCACAGGTTATCGCACAGATACGCAGTATTTT.